A single sample gave rise to the 3 T cell receptor beta chains below, sequenced in a study of human T cells and chemical hapten exposure. TCRdb re-called the RACE reads with MiXCR, one entry per CDR3 protein. This table holds 100,000 or so distinct CDR3 sequences, 9.5% to 11% found once. Sample time point: patch test 1, 2 weeks after DPC sensitization. Regarding treatment: therapeutic diphenylcyclopropenone sensitization with weekly scalp DPC. The sequences come from whole blood, collected in connection with sensitization to the hapten diphenylcyclopropenone (DPC). These receptors came from a middle-aged woman with alopecia areata. Some clones in this sample may be carry-over from other donors' samples.

This clonotype was observed a few times. Mismatch with germline at one junction end may stem from a read error. The chain recombines TRBV5-8 with TRBJ1-2; D is unclear. Germline V gene data show CDR1 as SGHTS and CDR2 as YDEGEE. CDR3 length: 15 amino acids. The CDR3 here is CASSLIKQTYYSYTF. CDR3 DNA: TGTGCCAGCAGCTTGATAAAACAAACCTACTATAGCTACACCTTC.

This clonotype showed up just a few times. The CDR3 spells CASSQQRGADTQYF. The CDR3 region has the DNA TGTGCCAGCAGTCAACAGCGGGGGGCAGATACGCAGTATTTT. The chain joins TRBV2 to TRBJ2-3; 9 positions agree with TRBD2. CDR1 and CDR2 (germline): SNHLY, FYNNEI. Trimming took 5 bases from V and 4 from J; bases not matched to a gene: 4. The CDR3 contains 14 residues.

This chain joins TRBV12-3 or TRBV12-4 and TRBJ2-3, with a tentative D call TRBD2 (6 bases). The V and J ends lost 5 bases and 0 bases respectively, with 15 bases between them. The CDR3 runs 16 residues. CDR3 residues: CASSQTAGSSTDTQYF. In nucleotides, the CDR3 is TGTGCCAGCAGTCAAACCGCGGGGTCTAGCACAGATACGCAGTATTTT.